This T cell receptor (beta chain) was obtained from a study of a mutant IDH1 vaccine in newly diagnosed glioma. Noted time point: week 5, during vaccination. The vaccine gave 300 ug of a 20-mer mutant IDH1 peptide subcutaneously per dose. Astrocytomas found in donors were new, WHO grade 3 or 4, IDH1-mutant and ATRX-lost. Trimming removed 1 base at V and 5 bases at J, with 14 bases between. CDR1 MNHNS and CDR2 SASEGT come from the germline V gene. The CDR3 sequence is 15 residues long. Sequenced by immunoSEQ multiplex PCR; TCRdb stores in-frame clones only, minus some. Found here are about 36,000 clones, roughly 79% of them singletons; the top ten hold roughly 12%. Concerning this clone: Its antigen is as yet unknown.

The sequence was collected from a man aged 50-59 years with glioma. This chain uses TRBV6-1 with TRBJ1-1; D possibly corresponds to TRBD1 (6 bases). The material was PBMCs, obtained from a glioma patient whose treatment included an IDH1 peptide vaccine. The CDR3: CASSEGEQGLTEAFF. The CDR3 nucleotides read TGTGCCAGCAGTGAAGGAGAACAGGGTTTGACTGAAGCTTTCTTT.